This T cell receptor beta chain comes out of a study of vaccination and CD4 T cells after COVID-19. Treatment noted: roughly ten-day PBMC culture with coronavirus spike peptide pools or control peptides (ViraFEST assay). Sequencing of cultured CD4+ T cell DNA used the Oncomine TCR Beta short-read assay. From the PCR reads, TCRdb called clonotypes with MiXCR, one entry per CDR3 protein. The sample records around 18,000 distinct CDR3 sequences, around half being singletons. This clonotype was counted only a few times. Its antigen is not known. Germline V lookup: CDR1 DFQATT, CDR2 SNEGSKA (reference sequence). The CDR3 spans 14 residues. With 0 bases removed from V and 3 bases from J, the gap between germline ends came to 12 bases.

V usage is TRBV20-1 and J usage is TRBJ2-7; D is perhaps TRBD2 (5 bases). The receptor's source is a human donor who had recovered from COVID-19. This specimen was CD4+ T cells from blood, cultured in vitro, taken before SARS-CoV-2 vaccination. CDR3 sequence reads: CSAREPSIGYEQYF. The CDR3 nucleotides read TGCAGTGCTAGAGAGCCTAGCATCGGCTACGAGCAGTACTTC.